This T cell receptor (beta chain) was documented in a study of breast tumors, draining lymph nodes, adjacent tissues. Overall study findings and caveats: Findings are consistent with lymph node origin and intratumoral expansion of most tumor T cells. Compared with lymph nodes, tumors were less diverse; compared with nontumor tissue, more. Luminal-like breast cancer showed significantly greater tumor-nontumor repertoire similarity than basal-like breast cancer did. Data only fit, rather than demonstrated, lymph node origin of most tumor T cells.

The germline V and J ends were trimmed by 7 bases and 6 bases, with 16 bases remaining between them. The CDR3 is 12 residues long. The V gene's germline CDR1 is SQVTM and CDR2 ANQGSEA. Ten or more counts support this clonotype. Its specificity is not known. Samples came from axillary lymph nodes draining the breast cancer. A single record per CDR3 protein comes from TCRdb applying MiXCR to the multiplex PCR reads. The table lists more than 85,000 distinct CDR3 sequences, 21% of them singletons. The specimen was axillary lymph node tissue. The gene calls are TRBV29-1 and TRBJ2-7; D unresolved. The source is a female donor with breast cancer. Some clones in this sample may be carry-over from other donors' samples. The CDR3 here is CSALKVWGEQYF. CDR3 nucleotide sequence: TGCAGCGCCCTAAAGGTCTGGGGCGAGCAGTACTTC.